These 3 T cell receptor beta chains were all obtained from the same sample, sequenced in a study of blood T cell repertoires in COVID-19. Produced via immunoSEQ multiplex PCR; TCRdb's table is partial and in-frame only. The repertoire holds about 220,000 clones, with 80% to 85% as singletons. Sequenced material: peripheral blood. The receptors shown here come from a young woman who had recovered from COVID-19.

This clone was seen many times. The genes are TRBV6-5 and TRBJ2-2; TRBD2 aligns across 12 bases. This CDR3 spans 15 amino acids. Germline V gene sequence: CDR1 MNHEY, CDR2 SVGAGI. The J segment lost 5 bases and the V segment lost 6 bases, leaving 4 bases of the junction unmatched. As DNA, the CDR3 is TGTGCCAGCAGCCGGACTAGCGGGATGACCGGGGAGCTGTTTTTT. Translating gives CASSRTSGMTGELFF.

The chain links TRBV7-2 to TRBJ2-3; 12 bases fit TRBD2. In germline, CDR1 is SGHTA, CDR2 FQGNSA. This CDR3 is built from 19 residues. Trimming cost V 5 bases and J 2 bases; bases outside gene matches: 14. This chain's CDR3 is CASSIFPGTSGFFTDTQYF. CDR3 coding DNA: TGTGCCAGCAGCATTTTTCCCGGGACTAGCGGGTTCTTCACAGATACGCAGTATTTT.

The chain links TRBV24-1 to TRBJ2-5; possible D gene TRBD1, 5 bases. CDR3 length equals 15 residues. Trimming removed 1 base from V and 5 bases from J, with 13 bases in between. CDR1 and CDR2 from the germline V gene are KGHDR and SFDVKD. The DNA of the CDR3 is TGTGCCACCAGTGATTTCCTTGACAGTAGGGAGACCCAGTACTTC. It encodes CATSDFLDSRETQYF.